The TCR beta chain described here comes from a study of shared clonotypes between healthy human individuals. Background on the study: Donors were two women and three men aged 18 to 49.

Findings of the study overall: Among the subsets, naive ones generally showed larger estimated richness than memory ones.

In germline, CDR1 is MGHRA, CDR2 YSYEKL. V shed 2 bases, J shed 0 bases, and the junction held 4 bases outside the gene matches. The CDR3 covers 15 residues. When replicate PCRs were run on sorted subsets, they used around 200 ng DNA, about 30,000 T cell genomes. Sequencing used immunoSEQ multiplex PCR; TCRdb keeps in-frame clones, though not all of them. This sample has around 2,000,000 clones, with about 95% found just once. As to this clone: The antigen is unknown. The same CDR3 arises from other DNA sequences in this sample as well.

Naive CD8 cells comprised CD45RO-negative, CCR7-positively selected cells, excluding terminally differentiated effector memory CD45RA+ cells. Donors, healthy HIV-negative adults, lacked recent acute infections or vaccinations. The sequenced material came from naive CD8+ T cells sorted from blood. This TCR derives from a man younger than 35 in good health. The gene calls are TRBV4-1 and TRBJ2-7, with 7 bases that match TRBD1. The chain's CDR3 is CASSQRQGSSYEQYF. In DNA, the CDR3 is TGCGCCAGCAGCCAAAGACAGGGTAGCTCCTACGAGCAGTACTTC.